One sample yielded the 28 T cell receptor beta chains listed below, sequenced in a study of T cell changes during pregnancy in multiple sclerosis (dated by TCRdb to the late 2010s). Receptor amplification or capture employed the immunoSEQ multiplex PCR assay. In TCRdb, the immuneACCESS table is reduced to in-frame sequences with V and J assigned. These tables do not hold every clone; where another copy was compared, an unresolved V gene accounts for under half, and the others remain unexplained. For this sample there are roughly 100,000 clones; 90% to 95% appear just once. The ten biggest clones cover over 1.5% of the sample. Here the sequenced sample was peripheral blood, taken after pregnancy. These receptors were obtained from a female donor in good health, enrolled as a control in a pregnancy study.

The chain is built from TRBV9 and TRBJ2-3; TRBD1 might be the D (5 bases). This CDR3 is 17 amino acids long. Trimming took off 3 bases at V and 2 bases at J, with 19 bases between the two ends. Germline loops: CDR1 SGDLS, CDR2 YYNGEE. The CDR3, as DNA: TGTGCCAGCAGCGCGAAAGGACATCATCTTTTCACAGATACGCAGTATTTT. Its protein is CASSAKGHHLFTDTQYF.

V is TRBV7-2 and J is TRBJ2-7; 8 bases fit TRBD1. The length of the CDR3 is 15 residues. Germline assignment: CDR1 SGHTA and CDR2 FQGNSA. V was clipped by 5 bases and J by 0 bases; unmatched bases: 6. In DNA, the CDR3 is TGTGCCAGCAGCATCGACAGGGGACCCTCCTACGAGCAGTACTTC. Translating gives CASSIDRGPSYEQYF.

This chain connects TRBV4-2 to TRBJ1-1, with D perhaps matching TRBD1 (5 bases). Per germline, CDR1 LGHNA and CDR2 YNFKEQ. The CDR3 totals 15 residues. V dropped 1 base and J dropped 5 bases, with 14 bases sitting between them. CDR3 coding DNA: TGTGCCAGCAGCCAAGTTGCAGGGCCGATAACTGAAGCTTTCTTT. Translation: CASSQVAGPITEAFF.

This chain joins TRBV19 and TRBJ2-2; perhaps TRBD1 as D (6 bases). This CDR3 is built from 15 residues. Trimming took off 7 bases at V and 6 bases at J, with 18 bases between the two ends. Looked up from germline, CDR1 is LNHDA and CDR2 is SQIVND (reference sequence). The CDR3 sequence: CASTYPGEKPGELFF. CDR3 DNA sequence: TGTGCCAGTACCTACCCAGGGGAAAAACCCGGGGAGCTGTTTTTT.

Remarks on this clone: The junction and the germline gene differ at one end; a read error may be behind it. CDR3 sequence reads: CASNLGGSGYEQYF. The CDR3, as DNA: TGTGCCAGCAACTTGGGAGGGAGTGGCTACGAGCAGTACTTC. The chain has TRBV5-4 and TRBJ2-7; TRBD2 aligns across 7 bases. Germline CDR1 reads SGHNT; CDR2 reads YYREEE (reference sequence). The CDR3 is 14 residues long. The full variable domain, rest sourced from reference TRBV5-4 and TRBJ2-7, is ETGVTQSPTHLIKTRGQQVTLRCSSQSGHNTVSWYQQALGQGPQFIFQYYREEENGRGNFPPRFSGLQFPNYSSELNVNALELDDSALYLCASNLGGSGYEQYFGPGTRLTVT.

This sequence joins TRBV29-1 and TRBJ1-1, with unresolved D. Trimming cost V 6 bases and J 6 bases, with 8 bases left between them. Germline assignment: CDR1 SQVTM and CDR2 ANQGSEA. The CDR3 is 10 residues long. The CDR3 DNA reads as TGCAGCGTGGCACGGGCTGAAGCTTTCTTT. This translates into CSVARAEAFF.

The V call is TRBV5-4, the J call TRBJ2-6; TRBD2 is a possible D gene (5 bases). The V and J ends lost 0 bases and 3 bases respectively, with 7 bases between them. This CDR3 has 15 amino acids. Germline lookup yields CDR1 SGHNT and CDR2 YYREEE (reference sequence). In nucleotides, the CDR3 is TGTGCCAGCAGCTTGGGAGGACTTGGGGCCAACGTCCTGACTTTC. It codes for CASSLGGLGANVLTF.

The V and J genes are TRBV2 and TRBJ1-1; D is unresolved. This CDR3 has 16 residues. Germline CDR1 SNHLY, CDR2 FYNNEI. V was cut by 2 bases and J by 4 bases, with 17 bases left in between. CDR3 amino acids: CASSERELRFTTEAFF. Written as DNA, the CDR3 is TGTGCCAGCAGTGAAAGGGAGCTGAGATTCACCACTGAAGCTTTCTTT.

The rearrangement links TRBV5-1 to TRBJ1-2, with TRBD1 as a possible D gene (5 bases). Germline lookup yields CDR1 SGHRS and CDR2 YFSETQ. Trimming took 1 base from V and 5 from J, leaving 18 bases between them. This CDR3 is 16 amino acids long. The CDR3 coding sequence is TGCGCCAGCAGCTTGAGTCCGGCGGACACGATTTATGGCTACACCTTC. This translates into CASSLSPADTIYGYTF.

The chain has TRBV4-2 and TRBJ2-3; D unclear. Deletions cut 1 base from V and 6 bases from J, with 14 bases between. Germline CDR1 is LGHNA and CDR2 is YNFKEQ. The CDR3 has 15 residues. The CDR3 region is CASSQGQQNVDTQYF. The CDR3 DNA reads TGTGCCAGCAGCCAAGGGCAACAGAATGTGGATACGCAGTATTTT.

The chain employs TRBV7-8 and TRBJ2-2; 7 nucleotides line up with TRBD1. V shed 7 bases and J 0 bases; nucleotides not matched to a gene: 2. Germline assignment: CDR1 SGHVS and CDR2 FQNEAQ. The CDR3 has 14 residues. The CDR3: CASTGTANTGELFF. Written as DNA, the CDR3 is TGTGCCAGCACGGGGACAGCGAACACCGGGGAGCTGTTTTTT.

The rearrangement uses TRBV6-6 and TRBJ2-7; 9 positions match TRBD1. The CDR3 totals 15 residues. Trimming at V came to 5 bases and at J to 3 bases, leaving 8 bases not matched to a gene. CDR1 MNHNY and CDR2 SVGAGI come from the germline V gene (reference sequence). DNA of the CDR3: TGTGCCAGCAGTAGGAGGGACAGGGCGTTCTACGAGCAGTACTTC. Protein: CASSRRDRAFYEQYF.

V gene TRBV7-9 combines with J gene TRBJ1-1, with TRBD1 matching over 10 bases. After removal of 5 bases from V and 5 bases from J, the junction contained 11 bases not matched to a gene. The CDR3 is made up of 16 amino acids. Germline V gene sequence: CDR1 SEHNR, CDR2 FQNEAQ (reference sequence). Written as DNA, the CDR3 is TGTGCCAGCAGCATAACCGGGACAGGGGCGCGGACTGAAGCTTTCTTT. This sequence encodes CASSITGTGARTEAFF.

The gene calls are TRBV19 and TRBJ2-3; D is perhaps TRBD2 (6 bases). The CDR3 totals 14 residues. Germline values: CDR1 LNHDA, CDR2 SQIVND (reference sequence). V dropped 4 bases and J dropped 3 bases, with 11 bases sitting between them. CDR3 residues: CASSTLGRTDTQYF. CDR3 bases: TGTGCCAGTAGTACATTAGGGAGGACAGATACGCAGTATTTT.

V gene TRBV4-3 combines with J gene TRBJ2-5; possible D gene TRBD2, 6 bases. The ends were cut back, 0 bases at V and 9 bases at J, with 17 bases in the middle. The germline CDR1 and CDR2 sequences are LGHNA and YSLEER. The CDR3 covers 15 residues. CDR3 sequence (DNA): TGCGCCAGCAGCCAAGACCAGGAAGGCAGGAGGGCCCAGTACTTC. Translation: CASSQDQEGRRAQYF.

This chain joins TRBV20-1 and TRBJ2-7, with D possibly TRBD2 on 6 matching bases. V was pared by 5 bases and J by 7 bases, with 9 bases between. This CDR3 region has 10 residues. Germline CDR1 DFQATT, CDR2 SNEGSKA (reference sequence). In DNA, the CDR3 is TGCAGTGCTTCTCGGGGGGAGCAGTACTTC. Its protein product is CSASRGEQYF.

The chain links TRBV11-2 to TRBJ1-1, with a possible D match to TRBD1 (6 bases). Trimming shortened V by 3 bases and J by 11 bases, and 10 bases separated the two germline ends. The CDR3 is 11 amino acids. The germline CDR1 and CDR2 sequences are SGHAT and FQNNGV. CDR3 in amino acids: CASSFEGGAFF. DNA for the CDR3: TGTGCCAGCAGCTTTGAGGGGGGGGCTTTCTTT.

For the CDR3, the DNA is TGTGCCAGCAGCAGACAGATGAACACCGGGGAGCTGTTTTTT. Protein product: CASSRQMNTGELFF. The rearrangement uses TRBV5-4 and TRBJ2-2; D is possibly TRBD1 (5 bases). V lost 4 bases to trimming and J lost 1 base, with 8 bases between them. The CDR3 is 14 amino acids. Germline V gives CDR1 SGHNT, CDR2 YYREEE (reference sequence).

The rearrangement joins TRBV7-9 to TRBJ1-5; D not certain. The CDR3 has 13 residues. Germline V gene data show CDR1 as SEHNR and CDR2 as FQNEAQ (reference sequence). The germline V and J ends were trimmed by 4 bases and 4 bases, with 8 bases remaining between them. The CDR3 protein is CASSSSVNQPQHF. As DNA, the CDR3 is TGTGCCAGCAGCTCGTCCGTTAATCAGCCCCAGCATTTT.

This chain uses TRBV6-5 with TRBJ2-7; tentatively, D is TRBD2 (6 bases). V lost 0 bases, J lost 3 bases, and 9 bases lay in between. This CDR3 spans 14 amino acids. The germline gives CDR1 MNHEY, CDR2 SVGAGI. The CDR3 DNA reads TGTGCCAGCAGTTACTCCGGCGGGAACTACGAGCAGTACTTC. The encoded protein is CASSYSGGNYEQYF.

V is TRBV5-4 and J is TRBJ1-1, with 8 bases identical to TRBD1. Germline assignment: CDR1 SGHNT and CDR2 YYREEE (reference sequence). The CDR3 extends over 14 amino acids. The junction had 3 bases not matched to a gene; V was cut back by 2 bases and J by 3 bases. This chain's CDR3 is CASSFRQGHTEAFF. CDR3 bases: TGTGCCAGCAGCTTTAGACAGGGGCACACTGAAGCTTTCTTT.

This clone has only one observation. The rearrangement uses TRBV7-9 and TRBJ1-2, with 8 bases aligning to TRBD1. The V and J ends lost 8 bases and 1 base, in that order; junction bases with no gene match: 3. The germline gives CDR1 SEHNR, CDR2 FQNEAQ (reference sequence). This CDR3 has 13 amino acids. The CDR3 loop reads CASRQGLNYGYTF. The CDR3 DNA sequence: TGTGCCAGCCGACAGGGGCTTAACTATGGCTACACCTTC.

This rearrangement joins TRBV28 to TRBJ1-5, with a weak D call TRBD1 (6 bases). V lost 3 bases and J lost 3, with 12 bases in between. Germline loops: CDR1 MDHEN, CDR2 SYDVKM. This CDR3 is 15 amino acids long. Here the CDR3 reads CASSLAGAYNQPQHF. The DNA for the CDR3 is TGTGCCAGCAGTTTGGCAGGGGCCTACAATCAGCCCCAGCATTTT.

The chain has TRBV11-2 and TRBJ2-1; tentatively, D is TRBD1 (6 bases). Per germline, CDR1 SGHAT and CDR2 FQNNGV. The CDR3 has 15 amino acids. Trimming removed 4 bases from V and 4 bases from J, with 14 bases in between. The CDR3 here is CASSSRQVEYNEQFF. The CDR3 nucleotides read TGTGCCAGCAGCTCGCGACAGGTAGAGTACAATGAGCAGTTCTTC.

The chain links TRBV7-9 to TRBJ2-1; 8 bases align to TRBD1. Germline CDR1 and CDR2: SEHNR and FQNEAQ (reference sequence). The CDR3 has 18 amino acids. V was clipped by 5 bases and J by 12 bases; unmatched bases: 24. The CDR3, as DNA: TGTGCCAGCAGCCCATCGAGGAACACCGGGACAGGCAATCGGTGGCAGTTCTTC. Translated: CASSPSRNTGTGNRWQFF. The variable domain in full, with the rest retrieved from reference TRBV7-9 and TRBJ2-1, is DTGVSQNPRHKITKRGQNVTFRCDPISEHNRLYWYRQTLGQGPEFLTYFQNEAQLEKSRLLSDRFSAERPKGSFSTLEIQRTEQGDSAMYLCASSPSRNTGTGNRWQFFGPGTRLTVL.

The genes are TRBV4-3 and TRBJ1-6, with TRBD1 identical over 10 bases. Germline V CDR1 and CDR2: LGHNA, YSLEER. The CDR3 runs 18 residues. Losses at the gene ends were 3 bases for V and 5 bases for J; bases not matched to a gene: 10. CDR3 nucleotide sequence: TGCGCCAGCAGCCAGACACTACCGGGGACAGGGGATAATTCACCCCTCCACTTT. Its protein product is CASSQTLPGTGDNSPLHF.

The V and J genes are TRBV6-4 and TRBJ1-1; D might be TRBD1 (5 bases). This CDR3 spans 13 amino acids. Per germline, CDR1 MRHNA and CDR2 SNTAGT. The V end was cut by 6 bases, the J end by 8 bases, with 16 bases between. Here the CDR3 reads CASSRRQGQEAFF. The CDR3 DNA follows: TGTGCCAGCAGCCGGCGGCAGGGTCAAGAAGCTTTCTTT.

V and J are TRBV7-9 and TRBJ2-3; 7 bases are shared with TRBD1. The CDR3 length is 16 residues. V was clipped by 5 bases and J by 4 bases; unmatched bases: 12. CDR1 and CDR2 (germline): SEHNR, FQNEAQ (reference sequence). The CDR3 DNA reads TGTGCCAGCAGCGGTCGACAGGGTGGGGGTGCAGATACGCAGTATTTT. Its protein product is CASSGRQGGGADTQYF. Based on the CDR3 plus reference TRBV7-9 and TRBJ2-3, the full variable domain is DTGVSQNPRHKITKRGQNVTFRCDPISEHNRLYWYRQTLGQGPEFLTYFQNEAQLEKSRLLSDRFSAERPKGSFSTLEIQRTEQGDSAMYLCASSGRQGGGADTQYFGPGTRLTVL.